This TCR beta chain is drawn from a study of shared clonotypes between healthy human individuals. Study outcomes and limitations: Despite large depth, rarefaction showed incomplete sorted-subset sequencing. Non-shared clonotypes showed lower generation probabilities than clonotypes common to all four donors. Sequencing depth was predicted to influence how clonotypes are shared among donors. Among a few donors, about 5% of naive CD4 clonotypes were found in common.

CDR3 size: 12 residues. With 6 bases clipped from V and 6 bases from J, the junction kept 4 bases outside the gene matches. Per germline, CDR1 SNHLY and CDR2 FYNNEI. On this clone itself: Its specificity is unknown.

The data were produced by immunoSEQ multiplex PCR, yet TCRdb's version contains in-frame clones alone and is incomplete. Among about 680,000 clones, around 73% were seen once, and the ten largest hold 1.5% to 2%. The rearrangement uses TRBV2 and TRBJ1-1; the match to TRBD1 covers 7 bases. This TCR came from a woman aged 30 to 39 in good health. The sequencing input was memory CD4+ T cells sorted from blood. Sample subset: CD45RA-negative fraction. CDR3 DNA sequence: TGTGCCAGCAGAGCGGACAGGTCTGAAGCTTTCTTT. Translating it yields CASRADRSEAFF.